Here is one T cell receptor beta chain with its context. Its specificity is unknown. The sample originates from a study of beta chain features in type 1 diabetes. Study-wide results and caveats: In all four CD4+ subsets, TCRB CDR3 length was significantly, moderately reduced in type 1 diabetes. PCR might favor shorter templates, but any such skew would affect patients and controls equally.

Between the trimmed V and J ends, which lost 0 bases and 4 bases, there was a span of 12 bases. The CDR3 contains 15 residues. Germline assignment: CDR1 LGHNA and CDR2 YNFKEQ. Reverse transcription of all isolated RNA meant that expressed TCRB transcripts were sequenced. Each sample of naive, central memory or regulatory T cells had, on average, about 3.57 million reads. Clones were read by immunoSEQ multiplex PCR, and TCRdb kept only the in-frame ones, dropping some. The sample gives tens of thousands of clones, more than 45% of which show up once; 0.65% to 0.9% is in the top ten. The sequence derives from a man younger than 45 with type 1 diabetes. The V gene is TRBV4-2, the J gene TRBJ2-5; a weak D match, TRBD1 (6 bases). The sequenced sample was central memory CD4+ T cells from blood. The CDR3, as DNA: TGTGCCAGCAGCCAAGAACAGGGTGGCGGAGAGACCCAGTACTTC. Encoded protein: CASSQEQGGGETQYF.